These 15 T cell receptor beta chains came from one sample sequenced in a study of blood T cell dynamics during melanoma immunotherapy. TCRdb's table, derived via immunoSEQ multiplex PCR, lists solely in-frame clones and lacks some. Of about 10,000 clones in the sample, approximately 90% were seen once. Time point meaning: pre-treatment baseline. The material sequenced was blood, taken from a patient treated with checkpoint blockade. The receptors were sampled from a human donor with melanoma.

V is TRBV13 and J is TRBJ1-1; D unclear. The germline V and J ends were trimmed by 3 bases and 0 bases, with 8 bases remaining between them. CDR1 and CDR2 from the germline V gene are PRHDT and FYEKMQ (reference sequence). This CDR3 comprises 14 residues. The CDR3 DNA follows: TGTGCCAGCAGCTTCCGCAGGATGAACACTGAAGCTTTCTTT. It specifies CASSFRRMNTEAFF.

The V gene is TRBV19, the J gene TRBJ1-1; 7 bases fit TRBD1. The junction had 11 bases not matched to a gene; V was cut back by 6 bases and J by 1 base. CDR3 size: 16 residues. Germline V CDR1 and CDR2: LNHDA, SQIVND (reference sequence). The CDR3 nucleotides are TGTGCCAGTAGGCCTTTTACCGGGACAGCGAACACTGAAGCTTTCTTT. It translates to CASRPFTGTANTEAFF.

This clone was recorded once. The V and J genes are TRBV30 and TRBJ2-3; the D gene is possibly TRBD2 (5 bases). V was cut by 5 bases and J by 3 bases, with 9 bases left in between. CDR3 length: 12 residues. Germline CDR1 reads GTSNPN; CDR2 reads SVGIG (reference sequence). CDR3 nucleotide sequence: TGTGCCTGGGATGGCGGGACAGATACGCAGTATTTT. The encoded protein is CAWDGGTDTQYF.

The chain uses TRBV28 and TRBJ1-2; 8 bases line up with TRBD1. The CDR3 has 12 residues. With V trimmed by 5 bases and J by 7 bases, 3 bases remained unmatched. From germline, CDR1 is MDHEN and CDR2 SYDVKM. The CDR3: CASSLGQGGYTF. CDR3 nucleotides: TGTGCCAGCAGTCTAGGACAGGGTGGCTACACCTTC.

The V gene is TRBV29-1, the J gene TRBJ1-1; the match to TRBD1 covers 11 bases. Germline V gives CDR1 SQVTM, CDR2 ANQGSEA. Trimming removed 6 bases from V and 0 bases from J; junction bases left unmatched: 3. There are 14 residues in the CDR3. DNA for the CDR3: TGCAGCGTCTGGGACAGGGGGATGAACACTGAAGCTTTCTTT. Translation gives CSVWDRGMNTEAFF.

This clone was seen a few times. V usage is TRBV2 and J usage is TRBJ2-3; D is perhaps TRBD1 (6 bases). The CDR3 totals 15 residues. V was clipped by 8 bases and J by 4 bases, with 19 bases between them. Germline V gene lookup returns CDR1 SNHLY and CDR2 FYNNEI. The CDR3 DNA reads TGTGCCAGCGGGGGAATACAGGGATCCGCAGATACGCAGTATTTT. This codes for CASGGIQGSADTQYF.

This clone was picked up one time. DNA for the CDR3: TGCGCCAGCAGCTCACAGGGACAGGAGAATGAAAAACTGTTTTTT. Encoded protein: CASSSQGQENEKLFF. This chain uses TRBV5-1 with TRBJ1-4, with 8 nucleotides matching TRBD1. The CDR3 has 15 residues. V shed 3 bases and J 5 bases; nucleotides not matched to a gene: 6. Germline lookup yields CDR1 SGHRS and CDR2 YFSETQ.

The rearrangement links TRBV5-1 to TRBJ1-6; 7 bases align to TRBD1. J lost 10 bases, V lost 2 bases, and 9 bases had no gene match. CDR1 is SGHRS and CDR2 is YFSETQ in the germline V gene. There are 15 residues in the CDR3. In DNA form, the CDR3 reads TGCGCCAGCAGCTTAGCGGAGAACAGGGGCTCACCCCTCCACTTT. Protein sequence: CASSLAENRGSPLHF.

The chain has TRBV18 and TRBJ1-2, with a possible D match to TRBD1 (6 bases). This CDR3 has 13 amino acids. The V gene's germline CDR1 is KGHSH and CDR2 LQKENI. The V gene lost 5 bases and the J gene lost 4 bases, with 11 bases spanning the gap. The chain's CDR3 is CASSSGGGYGYTF. The CDR3 bases are TGTGCCAGCTCATCTGGGGGCGGCTATGGCTACACCTTC.

The chain has TRBV2 and TRBJ1-2; D unresolved. Germline V gives CDR1 SNHLY, CDR2 FYNNEI. This CDR3 spans 15 amino acids. The ends were cut back, 1 base at V and 8 bases at J, with 17 bases in the middle. The CDR3 region has the DNA TGTGCCAGCAGTGAAGTTCGGGCAACCTCGGGAGGCTACACCTTC. It specifies CASSEVRATSGGYTF.

This clone occurred a few times. This rearrangement joins TRBV7-6 to TRBJ1-3, with TRBD1 identical over 7 bases. Trimming took 5 bases from V and 0 from J; bases not matched to a gene: 7. CDR3 length: 16 amino acids. Germline CDR1 reads SGHVS; CDR2 reads FNYEAQ. The CDR3 region has the DNA TGTGCCAGCAGCCCCCCGACAGGGAGCTCTGGAAACACCATATATTTT. It translates to CASSPPTGSSGNTIYF.

This sequence joins TRBV15 and TRBJ1-5; no firm D call. Germline CDR1 and CDR2: LNHNV and YYDKDF (reference sequence). V lost 0 bases, J lost 5 bases, and 5 bases lay in between. This CDR3 has 13 residues. CDR3 protein: CATSRDNYQPQHF. CDR3 sequence (DNA): TGTGCCACCAGCAGAGATAACTATCAGCCCCAGCATTTT. The full variable domain, completed using reference TRBV15 and TRBJ1-5, is DAMVIQNPRYQVTQFGKPVTLSCSQTLNHNVMYWYQQKSSQAPKLLFHYYDKDFNNEADTPDNFQSRRPNTSFCFLDIRSPGLGDTAMYLCATSRDNYQPQHFGDGTRLSIL.

About this clone itself: The junction and the germline gene differ at one end; a read error may be behind it. The CDR3 region is CATSGEGPSVRNQPQHF. DNA for the CDR3: TGTGCCACCAGCGGAGAGGGCCCCTCCGTACGGAATCAGCCCCAGCATTTT. The rearrangement joins TRBV15 to TRBJ1-5; D not resolved. The CDR3 length is 17 residues. Germline V gene data show CDR1 as LNHNV and CDR2 as YYDKDF (reference sequence).

The CDR3 nucleotides read TGTGCCAGCACCCCTACGGCGGACTCCTACGAGCAGTACGTC. This translates into CASTPTADSYEQYV. The chain recombines TRBV6-1 with TRBJ2-7; D unclear. V was clipped by 7 bases and J by 0 bases, with 13 bases between them. Per the germline V gene, CDR1 is MNHNS and CDR2 is SASEGT. This CDR3 is built from 14 residues.

This clone was counted once. The chain uses TRBV19 and TRBJ1-1; D not certain. CDR1 is LNHDA and CDR2 is SQIVND in the germline V gene (reference sequence). The CDR3 consists of 15 residues. Trimming took 5 bases from V and 0 from J, leaving 13 bases between them. The CDR3 spells CASSGRTDLNTEAFF. The CDR3 DNA sequence: TGTGCCAGTAGTGGACGGACCGATTTGAACACTGAAGCTTTCTTT.